This T cell receptor beta chain was captured by sequencing in a study of chemoradiotherapy in HPV16-positive cancers. Looking at the study overall: Candidate HPV-specific T-cell clones and common TCR motifs came from functional assays in a couple of HPV16-positive patients. General study findings and limits: HPV-responsive T-cell expansion during chemoradiotherapy was linked to improved recurrence-free survival in HPV16-positive patients. Candidate HPV-specific clones and E7-related TCR motifs grew in tumor during treatment.

The repertoire was sequenced with immunoSEQ multiplex PCR; TCRdb's copy has only in-frame clones and lacks some. The sample lists about 9,500 clones, roughly 80% seen once, with around 2.5% in the top ten. As regards this clone: The antigen is undetermined.

This receptor was identified in a human donor with HPV-associated anogenital cancer. The starting material was blood, obtained from a patient who underwent chemoradiotherapy.

The CDR3 nucleotides are TGTGCCAGCAGTGAAGGAGGACAGGTCTACGAGCAGTACTTC. This encodes CASSEGGQVYEQYF. The chain carries TRBV6-1 and TRBJ2-7; TRBD1 matches at 7 bases. The CDR3 runs 14 residues. Trimming cost V 1 base and J 3 bases; bases outside gene matches: 3. CDR1 and CDR2 from the germline V gene are MNHNS and SASEGT.